The entry below describes one T cell receptor beta chain. This CDR3 contains 15 residues. Germline loops: CDR1 SGHTA, CDR2 FQGNSA. Trimming took 1 base from V and 6 from J; bases not matched to a gene: 8. In the original workflow: By means of reference gene primer amplification, nucleated cell counts were estimated. The method was immunoSEQ multiplex PCR; TCRdb's version includes in-frame clones alone and lacks a portion of them. Clone size and V and J calls were adopted from that table, with D and trimming inferred from the DNA. The sample lists about 240,000 clones, about four fifths occurring once. The data originate from a study of blood T cell repertoires in COVID-19. About the study: From the United States, Italy and Spain came samples of acute and convalescent COVID-19.

V usage is TRBV7-2 and J usage is TRBJ1-1, with 7 bases that match TRBD1. This receptor was obtained from a young woman with acute or convalescent COVID-19. The sequenced sample was peripheral blood. The chain's CDR3 is CASSLVSGGIPEAFF. CDR3 bases: TGTGCCAGCAGCTTAGTTTCAGGGGGGATTCCTGAAGCTTTCTTT.